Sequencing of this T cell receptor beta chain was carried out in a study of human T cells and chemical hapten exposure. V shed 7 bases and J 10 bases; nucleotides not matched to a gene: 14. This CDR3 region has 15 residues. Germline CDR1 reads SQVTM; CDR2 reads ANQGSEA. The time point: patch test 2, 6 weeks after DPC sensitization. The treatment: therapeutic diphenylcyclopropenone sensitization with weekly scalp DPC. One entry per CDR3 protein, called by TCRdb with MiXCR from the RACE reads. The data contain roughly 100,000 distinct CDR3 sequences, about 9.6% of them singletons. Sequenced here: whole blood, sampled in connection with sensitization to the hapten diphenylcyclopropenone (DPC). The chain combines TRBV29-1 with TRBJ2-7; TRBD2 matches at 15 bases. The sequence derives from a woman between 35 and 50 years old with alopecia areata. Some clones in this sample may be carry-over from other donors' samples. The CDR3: CSASPDGLAGGPQYF. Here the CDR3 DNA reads TGCAGCGCTTCACCGGACGGACTAGCGGGAGGGCCTCAGTACTTC.